This TCR beta chain is from a study of OX40 agonist ivuxolimab in advanced cancers. At the level of the whole study: The costimulatory receptor OX40 (CD134) was targeted by ivuxolimab, a fully human IgG2 agonistic monoclonal antibody. Partial responses were achieved by three dose-escalation patients, of whom one had hepatocellular carcinoma and two had cutaneous melanoma. Peripheral TCRbeta sequencing aimed to test whether ivuxolimab altered TCR sequence diversity and caused clonal T-cell expansion. Among the approximately 50 dose-escalation patients, around 19 had hepatocellular carcinoma, approximately 15 melanoma, 9 renal cell carcinoma and 9 head and neck cancer. In the dose-escalation cohort, roughly 82% of patients were male, and the mean age was 60 years with a range of roughly 23 to 79. Prior anti-PD-1, anti-PD-L1 or anti-CTLA-4 therapy was permitted, and checkpoint inhibitors had been received by roughly 42% of dose-escalation patients. Intravenous ivuxolimab was administered to patients every 2 weeks at six dose levels: 0.01, 0.1, 0.3, 1.5, 3 and 10 mg/kg. The paper reports the monotherapy dose-escalation portion (N = 52 patients) of the phase I ivuxolimab trial.

V was cut back by 4 bases and J by 4 bases, leaving a gap of 10 bases between them. Reading the germline V gene gives CDR1 MNHNS and CDR2 SASEGT. From cysteine to phenylalanine, the CDR3 is 13 amino acids long. The only DNA kept is the CDR3, 39 bases in frame from the first base. The investigation overall reported the following: In the 0.1-3.0 mg/kg groups, partial responders were among the patients with the lowest normalized peripheral clonal expansion, particularly in CD8+ T cells. Which antigens the clonally expanded peripheral T cells were specific for was not determined. Low levels of normalized T-cell clonal expansion were also seen in some nonresponding patients. On average, CD8+ T cells showed more expanded clones than CD4+ T cells after ivuxolimab. At doses of 0.1 to 3.0 mg/kg, clonal expansion of both CD4+ and CD8+ T cells in blood was seen between baseline and week 6.

To sequence the TCRbeta CDR3 region, genomic DNA was isolated from the sorted cells. The immunoSEQ Assay was used to sequence the TCRbeta CDR3 regions. TCRdb holds this immuneACCESS table with in-frame rearrangements only. Some clones are missing; in checked studies, unresolved V genes explain under half, and the rest has no known cause. A total of 70,000 to 90,000 clones appear in this sample, around 81% of them only once. Around 2% of the sample is in the top ten clones. The trial excluded patients who had a history of autoimmune disease or were on systemic immunosuppression. Peripheral blood for TCR sequencing was collected from all dose cohorts at baseline, on cycle 4 day 1, and on cycle 7 day 1. Samples were obtained from an open-label, multicenter, first-in-human phase I dose-escalation trial of ivuxolimab. The trial enrolled adults with locally advanced or metastatic head and neck squamous cell, hepatocellular, melanoma or renal cell carcinoma. CD4+ and CD8+ T cells were sorted separately from peripheral blood before TCR sequencing.

Details on this clone: This receptor's antigen is unknown. No per-base quality is available; no much larger clone lies one base away.

The origin of this receptor is an adult with an advanced solid tumor such as melanoma, head and neck, liver or kidney cancer. The material sequenced was CD4+ or CD8+ T cells sorted from blood, taken in a trial of the OX40 agonist ivuxolimab. Here the chain combines TRBV6-1 and TRBJ2-5, and TRBD2 may be the D gene, going by 6 matching bases. At the DNA level, the sequence is TGTGCCAGCAGTGTCGAGGGAGGAGAGACCCAGTACTTC. Its protein reads: CASSVEGGETQYF.